This TCR beta chain comes out of a study of T-cell reconstitution after alpha-beta-depleted transplantation in children. It was with unique molecular identifiers that the TCRbeta library was prepared. TCRdb re-derived calls from the PCR reads in MiXCR, one entry per CDR3 protein. This table holds about 870,000 distinct CDR3 sequences, 16% found once. Germline V CDR1 and CDR2: SQVTM, ANQGSEA. The CDR3 loop spans 16 amino acids. Trimming took 6 bases from V and 1 from J, leaving 20 bases between them. The source was PBMCs, mostly from graft donor cells, collected 360 days after TCRalphabeta/CD19-depleted stem cell transplant. This TCR was sampled from a male patient younger than 18 who had a stem cell transplant for acute lymphoblastic leukemia, so the T cells may come from the graft donor. The chain uses TRBV29-1 and TRBJ2-3, with D possibly called TRBD1 or TRBD2 (5 bases each). The CDR3 coding sequence is TGCAGCGTCGGGACCGATCACAGGTTCCGCACAGATACGCAGTATTTT. It is translated as CSVGTDHRFRTDTQYF.